This T cell receptor (beta chain) is from a study of blood T cell repertoires in COVID-19. Study information: Samples taken during acute and convalescent COVID-19 were collected in the United States, Italy and Spain. The analysed material was cDNA or gDNA that came from T cells, B-cell-depleted T cells, or PBMCs.

Study members were between roughly 18 and 90 years old and lived in roughly 24 US regions. From germline, CDR1 is ENHRY and CDR2 SYGVKD. The CDR3 sequence is 12 residues long. V gave up 6 bases and J gave up 6 bases, with 10 bases separating them. Clones were read by immunoSEQ multiplex PCR, and TCRdb kept only the in-frame ones, dropping some. In the table there are 150,000 to 200,000 clones, 75% to 90% of which are singletons. Input material: PBMCs or T cells enriched from blood (not recorded which). This receptor was taken from a man aged 65 to 79 who had been exposed to COVID-19. The chain joins TRBV10-3 to TRBJ2-3; no definite D call. The CDR3 loop is CAISQDPDTQYF. CDR3 in DNA: TGTGCCATCAGCCAGGATCCCGATACGCAGTATTTT.